This T cell receptor beta chain was recovered during a study of CD8+ T cells in alopecia areata. About the study: Those treated were given oral tofacitinib at 5 to 10 mg twice daily.

Treatment defined: oral pan-JAK inhibitor, 5-10 mg twice daily. RNA was extracted and reverse transcribed into cDNA as the sequencing template. TCRdb keeps only in-frame clones here, not all; method: immunoSEQ multiplex PCR. The sample has 65,000 to 75,000 clones, 29% seen once. Germline CDR1 SQVTM, CDR2 ANQGSEA. V shed 4 bases and J shed 3 bases, with 9 bases lying between them. The CDR3 covers 12 residues. The source of this sequence is a human donor with alopecia areata. This sequence joins TRBV29-1 and TRBJ1-2, with D maybe TRBD1 (5 bases). Sequencing used CD8+ T cells sorted from blood, obtained at week 4, from a patient treated with tofacitinib. CDR3: CSVGDSYYGYTF. In DNA form, the CDR3 reads TGCAGCGTTGGAGACAGCTACTATGGCTACACCTTC.